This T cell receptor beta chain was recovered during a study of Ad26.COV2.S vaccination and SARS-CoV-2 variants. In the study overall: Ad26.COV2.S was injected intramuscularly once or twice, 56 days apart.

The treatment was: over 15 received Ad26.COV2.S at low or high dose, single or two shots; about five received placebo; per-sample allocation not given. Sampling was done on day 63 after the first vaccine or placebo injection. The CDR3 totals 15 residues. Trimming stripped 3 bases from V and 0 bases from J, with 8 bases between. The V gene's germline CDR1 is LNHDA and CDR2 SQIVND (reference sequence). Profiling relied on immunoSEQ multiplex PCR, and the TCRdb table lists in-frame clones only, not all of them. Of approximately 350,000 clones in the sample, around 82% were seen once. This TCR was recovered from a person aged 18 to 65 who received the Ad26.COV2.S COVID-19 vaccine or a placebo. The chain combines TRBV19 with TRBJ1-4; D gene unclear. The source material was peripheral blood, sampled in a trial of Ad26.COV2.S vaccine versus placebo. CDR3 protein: CASSIVRPTNEKLFF. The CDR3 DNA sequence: TGTGCCAGTAGTATTGTACGTCCAACTAATGAAAAACTGTTTTTT.